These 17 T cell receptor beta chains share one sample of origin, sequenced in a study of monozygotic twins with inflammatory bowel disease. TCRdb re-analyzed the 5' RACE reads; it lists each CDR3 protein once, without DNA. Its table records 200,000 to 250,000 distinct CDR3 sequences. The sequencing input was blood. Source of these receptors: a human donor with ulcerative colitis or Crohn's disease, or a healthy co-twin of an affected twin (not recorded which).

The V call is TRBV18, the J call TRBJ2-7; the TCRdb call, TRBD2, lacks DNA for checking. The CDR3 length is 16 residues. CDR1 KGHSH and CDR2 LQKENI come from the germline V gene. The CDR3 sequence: CASSPWAGLAGNEQYF.

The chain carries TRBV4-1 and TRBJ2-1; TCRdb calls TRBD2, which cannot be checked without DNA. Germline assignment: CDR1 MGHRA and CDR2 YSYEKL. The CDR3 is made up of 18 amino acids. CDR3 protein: CASSQGPGTSGSYNEQFF.

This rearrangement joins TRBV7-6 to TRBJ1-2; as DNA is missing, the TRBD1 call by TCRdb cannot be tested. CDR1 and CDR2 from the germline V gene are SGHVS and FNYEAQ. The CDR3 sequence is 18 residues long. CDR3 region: CASSSTPEQGTVNYGYTF.

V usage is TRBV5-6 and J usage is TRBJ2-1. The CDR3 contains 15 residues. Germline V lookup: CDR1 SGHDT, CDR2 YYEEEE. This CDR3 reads CASSPGMLSYNEQFF. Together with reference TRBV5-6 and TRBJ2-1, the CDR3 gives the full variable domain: DAGVTQSPTHLIKTRGQQVTLRCSPKSGHDTVSWYQQALGQGPQFIFQYYEEEERQRGNFPDRFSGHQFPNYSSELNVNALLLGDSALYLCASSPGMLSYNEQFFGPGTRLTVL.

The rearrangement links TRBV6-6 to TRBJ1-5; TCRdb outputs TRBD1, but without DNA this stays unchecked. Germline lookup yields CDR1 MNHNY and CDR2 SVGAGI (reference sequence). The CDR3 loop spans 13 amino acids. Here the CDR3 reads CASSRQGNQPQHF.

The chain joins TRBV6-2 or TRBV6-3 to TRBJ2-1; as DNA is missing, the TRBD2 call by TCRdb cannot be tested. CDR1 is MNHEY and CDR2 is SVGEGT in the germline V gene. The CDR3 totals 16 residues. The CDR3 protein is CASSYSAGVIDNEQFF.

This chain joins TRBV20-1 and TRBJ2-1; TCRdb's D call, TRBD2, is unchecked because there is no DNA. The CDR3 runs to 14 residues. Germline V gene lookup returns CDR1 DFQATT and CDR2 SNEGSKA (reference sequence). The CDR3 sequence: CSARVLAGYNEQFF.

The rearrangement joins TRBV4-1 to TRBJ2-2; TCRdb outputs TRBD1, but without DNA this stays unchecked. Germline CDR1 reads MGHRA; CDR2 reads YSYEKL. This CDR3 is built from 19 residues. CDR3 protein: CASSQGRTGGPRDTGELFF.

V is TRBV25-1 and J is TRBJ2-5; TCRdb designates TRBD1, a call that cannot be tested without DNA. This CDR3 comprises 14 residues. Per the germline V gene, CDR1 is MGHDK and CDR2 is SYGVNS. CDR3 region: CASSDPRGRETQYF.

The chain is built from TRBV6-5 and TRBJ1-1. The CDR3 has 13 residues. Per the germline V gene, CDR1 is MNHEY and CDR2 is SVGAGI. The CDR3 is CASSYSRVGEAFF.

CDR3 in amino acids: CASSFSGGGSYNEQFF. The gene calls are TRBV27 and TRBJ2-1; checking the TCRdb D call of TRBD2 is not possible without DNA. This CDR3 region has 16 residues. CDR1 and CDR2 from the germline V gene are MNHEY and SMNVEV (reference sequence).

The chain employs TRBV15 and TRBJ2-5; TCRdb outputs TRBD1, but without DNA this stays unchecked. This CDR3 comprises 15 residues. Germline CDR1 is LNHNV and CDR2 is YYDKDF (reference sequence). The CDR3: CATSRAPGKAETQYF.

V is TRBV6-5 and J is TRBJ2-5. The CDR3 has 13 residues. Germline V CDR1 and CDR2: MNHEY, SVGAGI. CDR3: CASSTDGQETQYF.

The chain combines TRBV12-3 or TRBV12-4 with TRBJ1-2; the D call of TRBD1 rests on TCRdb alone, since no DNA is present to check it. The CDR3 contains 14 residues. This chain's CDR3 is CASSLEGGMGGYTF.

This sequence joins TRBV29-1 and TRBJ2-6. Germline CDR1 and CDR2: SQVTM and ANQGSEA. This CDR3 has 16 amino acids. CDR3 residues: CSVEGGLRSGANVLTF.

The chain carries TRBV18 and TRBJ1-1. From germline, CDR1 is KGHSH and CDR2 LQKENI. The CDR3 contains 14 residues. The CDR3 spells CASSPFEGRTEAFF.

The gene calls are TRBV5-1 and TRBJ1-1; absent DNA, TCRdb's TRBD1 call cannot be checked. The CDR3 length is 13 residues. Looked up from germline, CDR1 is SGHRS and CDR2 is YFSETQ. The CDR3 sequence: CASSPSFRTEAFF.